The rows below give T cell receptor beta chains drawn from one sample of a study of blood T cell repertoires in COVID-19. The table came from immunoSEQ multiplex PCR; TCRdb's copy has only in-frame clones and leaves some out. The profile shows about 190,000 clones, 85% to 90% of them singletons. Sequencing was carried out using peripheral blood. The receptors stem from a man in his forties or fifties with acute or convalescent COVID-19. Each CDR3 is given with its conserved first and last residue.

j_gene,v_gene,CDR3aa
TRBJ2-1,TRBV24-1,CATSETGDWSNEQFF
TRBJ2-5,TRBV6-1,CASSEIDRGHPREETQYF
TRBJ1-4,TRBV7-2,CASSLTAGGAEKLFF
TRBJ2-7,TRBV19,CASSMGSGRYEQYF
TRBJ2-5,TRBV19,CASSIGPSSPQETQYF
TRBJ1-5,TRBV19,CASSIPRQGPNQPQHF
TRBJ1-2,TRBV7-9,CASSIKTGHYGYTF
TRBJ2-3,TRBV13,CASSPRDKGNWYF
TRBJ1-2,TRBV27,CASSWGQGSGYTF
TRBJ1-1,TRBV10-3,CAIRVNRDRGEAFF
TRBJ1-1,TRBV28,CASSLPGISEAFF
TRBJ1-5,TRBV11-2,CASSLRTGDQPQHF
TRBJ2-3,TRBV2,CASSEALPGVGTQYF
TRBJ1-1,TRBV7-2,CASSHRDMNTEAFF
TRBJ1-6,TRBV19,CASTTQGQGRNSPLHF
TRBJ2-1,TRBV27,CASSSLSYNEQFF
TRBJ2-7,TRBV2,CASTLGLDYEQYF
TRBJ1-2,TRBV20-1,CSASRTGGYTF
TRBJ2-3,TRBV20-1,CSASGGGITDTQYF
TRBJ1-2,TRBV5-5,CASSSFGRRPSYGYTF
TRBJ1-2,TRBV18,CASSPAWGEDFGYTF
TRBJ1-2,TRBV4-1,CASSQETLTVYGYTF
TRBJ2-3,TRBV4-2,CASSQKSRGGADTQYF